The 27 T cell receptor beta chains reported below all come from one sample, sequenced in a study of blood T cell repertoires in COVID-19 (dated by TCRdb to between 2020 and 2021). Library preparation employed the immunoSEQ multiplex PCR assay. TCRdb took over this immuneACCESS table, retaining in-frame rearrangements with V and J assigned. Such tables are incomplete; in checked studies, under half of the missing clones stem from an unresolved V gene, and the remainder is unexplained. The sample table records more than 400,000 clones; 90% of these occur just once. Jointly, the top ten make up about 0.6% of the sample. The material sequenced was PBMCs or T cells enriched from blood (not recorded which). The receptors shown here come from a man younger than 30 who had recovered from COVID-19.

This clone was seen more than once but under ten times. The chain combines TRBV7-9 with TRBJ2-2, with 10 bases that match TRBD2. Germline V gives CDR1 SEHNR, CDR2 FQNEAQ (reference sequence). V shed 3 bases, J shed 3 bases, and the junction held 1 base outside the gene matches. The CDR3 loop spans 15 amino acids. CDR3 region: CASSFLAGDTGELFF. The CDR3, as DNA: TGTGCCAGCAGCTTTCTAGCGGGGGACACCGGGGAGCTGTTTTTT. The full variable domain, rest sourced from reference TRBV7-9 and TRBJ2-2, is DTGVSQNPRHKITKRGQNVTFRCDPISEHNRLYWYRQTLGQGPEFLTYFQNEAQLEKSRLLSDRFSAERPKGSFSTLEIQRTEQGDSAMYLCASSFLAGDTGELFFGEGSRLTVL.

V gene TRBV27 combines with J gene TRBJ1-1, with TRBD1 matching 8 bases. The CDR3 sequence is 18 residues long. Trimming removed 7 bases from V and 0 bases from J; junction bases left unmatched: 16. Germline values: CDR1 MNHEY, CDR2 SMNVEV (reference sequence). The CDR3 bases are TGTGCCAGCATCCTAACCTCCCCTCGGACAGGGTTGAACACTGAAGCTTTCTTT. It translates to CASILTSPRTGLNTEAFF.

The genes are TRBV15 and TRBJ2-7; D gene unclear. The germline V gene has CDR1 LNHNV and CDR2 YYDKDF (reference sequence). Deletions cut 0 bases from V and 3 bases from J, with 6 bases between. The CDR3 has 13 amino acids. CDR3 nucleotides: TGTGCCACCAGCAGAGACAGACACTACGAGCAGTACTTC. Translated, it gives CATSRDRHYEQYF.

The chain links TRBV6-5 to TRBJ2-3; maybe TRBD1 (5 bases). Germline V gene data show CDR1 as MNHEY and CDR2 as SVGAGI. The V end lost 7 bases, the J end lost 3 bases, and 20 bases lay between the germline ends. The CDR3 contains 16 residues. The CDR3 loop reads CASTYTPVAGTDTQYF. The DNA of the CDR3 is TGTGCCAGCACTTATACCCCGGTGGCAGGGACAGATACGCAGTATTTT.

The chain uses TRBV3-1 (or the pseudogene TRBV3-2) and TRBJ2-2, with D possibly being TRBD2 (6 bases). V was pared by 4 bases and J by 6 bases, with 12 bases between. The germline V gene encodes CDR1 LGHDT and CDR2 YNNKEL (reference sequence). The CDR3 has 14 amino acids. CDR3 amino acids: CASSLRLGAGELFF. CDR3 DNA sequence: TGTGCCAGCAGCCTCAGACTAGGAGCCGGGGAGCTGTTTTTT.

This chain links TRBV7-9 with TRBJ1-2; D is perhaps TRBD1 (5 bases). Trimming took 0 bases from V and 4 from J, leaving 9 bases between them. The CDR3 runs to 14 residues. Germline CDR1 reads SEHNR; CDR2 reads FQNEAQ (reference sequence). Here the CDR3 reads CASSLALGGYGYTF. The CDR3 DNA follows: TGTGCCAGCAGCTTAGCGTTGGGGGGCTATGGCTACACCTTC.

This clone was counted once. The V call is TRBV19, the J call TRBJ1-1; 7 bases align to TRBD1. Unmatched junction bases numbered 9, after V lost 6 bases and J lost 2 bases. This CDR3 has 15 residues. Germline loops: CDR1 LNHDA, CDR2 SQIVND (reference sequence). The CDR3 sequence: CASRLRDRYNTEAFF. The DNA for the CDR3 is TGTGCCAGTAGACTCCGGGACAGATATAACACTGAAGCTTTCTTT.

The chain recombines TRBV27 with TRBJ2-5, with TRBD2 as a possible D gene (5 bases). The germline V gene has CDR1 MNHEY and CDR2 SMNVEV (reference sequence). Between the trimmed V and J ends, which lost 4 bases and 9 bases, there was a span of 21 bases. The CDR3 runs 15 residues. CDR3 coding DNA: TGTGCCAGCAGTTCCCATCGAGCGGAAGTGCCCCCCCAGTACTTC. Protein: CASSSHRAEVPPQYF.

The V and J genes are TRBV4-1 and TRBJ1-5; D is ambiguous. The CDR3 runs to 16 residues. Trimming pared 1 base from V and 3 bases from J, leaving 13 bases between. The germline V gene has CDR1 MGHRA and CDR2 YSYEKL. CDR3 nucleotide sequence: TGCGCCAGCAGCCAAGGAGAGGATTTCTACAATCAGCCCCAGCATTTT. It specifies CASSQGEDFYNQPQHF.

This chain uses TRBV19 with TRBJ1-5; possible D gene TRBD1, 6 bases. The ends were cut back, 6 bases at V and 5 bases at J, with 11 bases in the middle. The CDR3 sequence is 13 residues long. Germline CDR1 reads LNHDA; CDR2 reads SQIVND (reference sequence). DNA for the CDR3: TGTGCCAGTAGAGCCAGGGGCGATCAGCCCCAGCATTTT. It encodes CASRARGDQPQHF.

The chain has TRBV14 and TRBJ1-1, with 11 bases fitting TRBD1. Germline V gene sequence: CDR1 SGHDN, CDR2 FVKESK. The CDR3 runs to 16 residues. The V segment lost 0 bases and the J segment 4 bases; nucleotides outside the gene matches: 4. The CDR3 protein is CASSQDLGTGGTEAFF. The CDR3 nucleotides are TGTGCCAGCAGCCAAGATCTTGGGACAGGGGGCACTGAAGCTTTCTTT.

This clone was observed once. The chain has TRBV28 and TRBJ2-1, with a possible D match to TRBD1 (5 bases). Trimming took 6 bases from V and 3 from J, leaving 15 bases between them. The CDR3 spans 15 residues. Germline assignment: CDR1 MDHEN and CDR2 SYDVKM. This chain's CDR3 is CASRARQRSYNEQFF. In DNA form, the CDR3 reads TGTGCCAGCAGGGCACGACAGAGAAGCTACAATGAGCAGTTCTTC.

This sequence joins TRBV27 and TRBJ2-7; the match to TRBD1 covers 9 bases. J gave up 6 bases and V 3 bases, and 6 bases lay outside the gene matches. Germline V CDR1 and CDR2: MNHEY, SMNVEV (reference sequence). The CDR3 runs to 14 residues. The CDR3 DNA is TGTGCCAGCAGTTTGGGGGACAGGGCTGGCGAGCAGTACTTC. Amino acids: CASSLGDRAGEQYF.

In DNA form, the CDR3 reads TGTGCCAGCCGAACAGGGTTCTCCTACGAGCAGTACTTC. Amino acid sequence: CASRTGFSYEQYF. The rearrangement joins TRBV2 to TRBJ2-7, with TRBD1 as a possible D gene (6 bases). Trimming left V 8 bases short and J 0 bases short, with 11 bases between. Germline V gene lookup returns CDR1 SNHLY and CDR2 FYNNEI. This CDR3 spans 13 amino acids.

CDR3 amino acids: CASSFGLNYGYTF. CDR3 nucleotide sequence: TGTGCCAGCAGTTTTGGCCTGAACTATGGCTACACCTTC. The V and J genes are TRBV27 and TRBJ1-2; no firm D call. Germline CDR1 reads MNHEY; CDR2 reads SMNVEV (reference sequence). The CDR3 has 13 residues. The V and J ends lost 3 bases and 2 bases respectively, with 7 bases between them.

The J gene is TRBJ2-1, the V gene TRBV13; D is perhaps TRBD2 (5 bases). Trimming removed 4 bases from V and 9 bases from J, with 7 bases in between. The CDR3 has 11 amino acids. Per the germline V gene, CDR1 is PRHDT and CDR2 is FYEKMQ (reference sequence). The CDR3 region is CASSSSSEQFF. The CDR3 DNA follows: TGTGCCAGCAGCTCTAGCAGTGAGCAGTTCTTC.

The rearrangement links TRBV18 to TRBJ2-3, with 10 bases lining up with TRBD2. This CDR3 is 18 amino acids long. Trimming removed 3 bases from V and 0 bases from J; junction bases left unmatched: 9. In germline, CDR1 is KGHSH, CDR2 LQKENI. The CDR3: CASSPGLATRTSTDTQYF. Here the CDR3 DNA reads TGTGCCAGCTCACCGGGACTAGCGACTAGAACTAGCACAGATACGCAGTATTTT.

The CDR3 nucleotides read TGTGCCAGCAGTATCGACAGGGGAACAGATACGCAGTATTTT. Protein product: CASSIDRGTDTQYF. The V gene is TRBV6-2 or TRBV6-3, the J gene TRBJ2-3, with 8 bases identical to TRBD1. V was pared by 5 bases and J by 3 bases, with 4 bases of the junction left unmatched. The CDR3 is 14 amino acids. Germline CDR1 reads MNHEY; CDR2 reads SVGEGT.

Worth noting for this clone: The same CDR3 is also encoded by other DNA sequences in this sample. J is TRBJ1-1 and V is TRBV12-3 or TRBV12-4, with 9 bases matching TRBD1. V lost 6 bases and J lost 5; bases outside the gene matches: 4. There are 13 residues in the CDR3. The CDR3, as DNA: TGTGCCAGCAGCACAGGGGGCCGTACTGAAGCTTTCTTT. Translating gives CASSTGGRTEAFF.

The chain recombines TRBV6-5 with TRBJ1-6, with TRBD1 matching over 8 bases. V lost 8 bases, J lost 5 bases, and 8 bases stayed unmatched. The germline CDR1 and CDR2 sequences are MNHEY and SVGAGI. The CDR3 loop spans 15 amino acids. The CDR3 protein is CASLPGQGHNSPLHF. The CDR3 nucleotides read TGTGCCAGCCTGCCCGGACAGGGCCATAATTCACCCCTCCACTTT.

This sequence joins TRBV21-1 and TRBJ2-3; whether TRBD1, the table's D call, matches the DNA was not checked. TRBV21-1 is described as a pseudogene. CDR3 length: 11 residues. The DNA for the CDR3 is TGTGCCAGCACTACAGGTCATACGCAGTATTTT. This gives the protein CASTTGHTQYF.

This chain joins TRBV3-1 (or the pseudogene TRBV3-2) and TRBJ1-1; TRBD1 matches at 7 bases. After removal of 5 bases from V and 2 bases from J, the junction contained 5 bases not matched to a gene. Looked up from germline, CDR1 is LGHDT and CDR2 is YNNKEL (reference sequence). The CDR3 loop spans 14 amino acids. The CDR3 coding sequence is TGTGCCAGCAGCGGGGACAGTGAAAACACTGAAGCTTTCTTT. This gives the protein CASSGDSENTEAFF.

The chain links TRBV19 to TRBJ2-3; 9 nucleotides line up with TRBD1. The CDR3 extends over 15 amino acids. V lost 8 bases to trimming and J lost 2 bases; unmatched junction nucleotides: 8. CDR1 is LNHDA, CDR2 SQIVND, per germline (reference sequence). The CDR3 region is CASGAGTGNTDTQYF. The CDR3 DNA follows: TGTGCCAGTGGCGCGGGGACAGGGAACACAGATACGCAGTATTTT.

The V gene is TRBV28, the J gene TRBJ1-6, with D possibly TRBD1 on 5 matching bases. Trimming removed 4 bases from V and 8 bases from J, with 12 bases in between. The CDR3 has 14 residues. Germline loops: CDR1 MDHEN, CDR2 SYDVKM. CDR3 loop: CASSSGGGYSPLHF. CDR3 sequence (DNA): TGTGCCAGCAGTTCCGGTGGGGGGTATTCACCCCTCCACTTT. Drawing the rest from reference TRBV28 and TRBJ1-6, the complete variable domain is DVKVTQSSRYLVKRTGEKVFLECVQDMDHENMFWYRQDPGLGLRLIYFSYDVKMKEKGDIPEGYSVSREKKERFSLILESASTNQTSMYLCASSSGGGYSPLHFGNGTRLTVT.

This sequence joins TRBV7-2 and TRBJ2-7; D perhaps matches TRBD1 (6 bases). There are 15 residues in the CDR3. Looked up from germline, CDR1 is SGHTA and CDR2 is FQGNSA. V lost 1 base to trimming and J lost 2 bases, with 12 bases between them. CDR3 sequence (DNA): TGTGCCAGCAGCTTAGACAGGGTGACAGCCTACGAGCAGTACTTC. Translating it yields CASSLDRVTAYEQYF.

V gene TRBV2 combines with J gene TRBJ2-5; D ambiguous. The V gene lost 8 bases and the J gene lost 3 bases, with 7 bases spanning the gap. Germline V gene data show CDR1 as SNHLY and CDR2 as FYNNEI. CDR3 length: 11 amino acids. The CDR3 region is CASSLKETQYF. The CDR3 DNA sequence: TGTGCCAGCTCACTCAAAGAGACCCAGTACTTC.

The table lists this clone with a count of one. This chain's CDR3 is CASTGGSTNTEAFF. CDR3 nucleotide sequence: TGTGCCAGCACAGGAGGCAGCACAAACACTGAAGCTTTCTTT. The gene calls are TRBV6-5 and TRBJ1-1, with D unclear. Germline values: CDR1 MNHEY, CDR2 SVGAGI. The CDR3 extends over 14 amino acids. Deletions cut 7 bases from V and 2 bases from J, with 14 bases between.